A single sample gave rise to the 27 T cell receptor beta chains below, sequenced in a study of OX40 agonist ivuxolimab in advanced cancers. Libraries were prepared by immunoSEQ multiplex PCR; TCRdb keeps only in-frame clonotypes and omits some of them. The data show tens of thousands of clones, with under 85% seen just once and about 4.3% held by the top ten. Here the sequenced sample was CD4+ or CD8+ T cells sorted from blood, taken in a trial of the OX40 agonist ivuxolimab. The receptors stem from an adult with an advanced solid tumor such as melanoma, head and neck, liver or kidney cancer.

The chain recombines TRBV21-1 with TRBJ1-2. TRBV21-1 is given as a pseudogene. The CDR3 loop spans 11 amino acids. CDR3 in DNA: TGTGCCAGCAGTTCTTTCCGATCGGGACTGTTC. This gives the protein CASSSFRSGLF.

V usage is TRBV5-5 and J usage is TRBJ1-6; D gene ambiguous. The CDR3 contains 16 residues. Per the germline V gene, CDR1 is SGHKS and CDR2 is YYEKEE (reference sequence). The V end was cut by 1 base, the J end by 7 bases, with 15 bases between. CDR3 sequence (DNA): TGTGCCAGCAGCTTGTACGCCGGACGGCGAAATTCACCCCTCCACTTT. Translating it yields CASSLYAGRRNSPLHF.

V is TRBV25-1 and J is TRBJ2-3, with no clear D. There are 13 residues in the CDR3. Trimming removed 4 bases at V and 6 bases at J, with 11 bases between. Germline V CDR1 and CDR2: MGHDK, SYGVNS. The CDR3 sequence is CASSVPGGDTQYF. In nucleotides, the CDR3 is TGTGCCAGCAGTGTGCCCGGTGGGGATACGCAGTATTTT.

The CDR3 protein is CASSLELALNTEAFF. The CDR3 nucleotides are TGTGCCAGCAGCTTAGAGTTGGCCCTGAACACTGAAGCTTTCTTT. The chain has TRBV11-2 and TRBJ1-1, with D hard to call. The germline V gene has CDR1 SGHAT and CDR2 FQNNGV. V was trimmed by 0 bases and J by 0 bases, leaving 8 bases between them. CDR3 size: 15 residues.

The chain's CDR3 is CASRDRGLSDTQYF. The CDR3 region has the DNA TGTGCCAGCAGGGACAGGGGCTTGTCAGATACGCAGTATTTT. V usage is TRBV6-6 and J usage is TRBJ2-3; TRBD1 aligns across 9 bases. The CDR3 is 14 amino acids. In germline, CDR1 is MNHNY, CDR2 SVGAGI (reference sequence). V was clipped by 6 bases and J by 4 bases; unmatched bases: 5.

The CDR3: CASSIRGGRNSGANVLTF. The CDR3 nucleotides are TGTGCCAGTAGTATTAGGGGAGGACGGAACTCTGGGGCCAACGTCCTGACTTTC. The chain carries TRBV19 and TRBJ2-6; perhaps TRBD2 as D (6 bases). CDR1 LNHDA and CDR2 SQIVND come from the germline V gene (reference sequence). The V end lost 3 bases, the J end lost 0 bases, and 15 bases lay between the germline ends. CDR3 size: 18 residues. Based on the CDR3 plus reference TRBV19 and TRBJ2-6, the full variable domain is DGGITQSPKYLFRKEGQNVTLSCEQNLNHDAMYWYRQDPGQGLRLIYYSQIVNDFQKGDIAEGYSVSREKKESFPLTVTSAQKNPTAFYLCASSIRGGRNSGANVLTFGAGSRLTVL.

The V call is TRBV5-4, the J call TRBJ2-5; either TRBD1 or TRBD2 may fit D (7 bases each). With the DNA end fitting TRBJ2-7 better, the J assignment may be wrong. The CDR3 covers 14 residues. Per the germline V gene, CDR1 is SGHNT and CDR2 is YYREEE (reference sequence). The CDR3 DNA reads as TGTGCCAGCAGCCCGGGGGGACAGTCCTACGAGCAGTACTTC. Its protein product is CASSPGGQSYEQYF.

This clone was seen more than once but under ten times. This chain joins TRBV19 and TRBJ1-1; no reliable D call. This CDR3 is 11 amino acids long. Germline lookup yields CDR1 LNHDA and CDR2 SQIVND (reference sequence). The ends were cut back, 10 bases at V and 1 base at J, with 7 bases in the middle. The CDR3: CATTRNTEAFF. The CDR3 nucleotides read TGTGCCACAACAAGGAACACTGAAGCTTTCTTT.

The chain has TRBV10-3 and TRBJ2-7, with 8 bases matching TRBD2. Germline V CDR1 and CDR2: ENHRY, SYGVKD. V was clipped by 11 bases and J by 2 bases; unmatched bases: 5. The CDR3 length is 12 residues. CDR3 nucleotides: TGTGCCTCGGGGGGGGCAGCCTACGAGCAGTACTTC. It is translated as CASGGAAYEQYF.

The V gene is TRBV7-8, the J gene TRBJ2-7; TRBD1 aligns across 10 bases. The germline V gene has CDR1 SGHVS and CDR2 FQNEAQ. This CDR3 is 15 amino acids long. After removal of 5 bases from V and 3 bases from J, the junction contained 7 bases not matched to a gene. Here the CDR3 DNA reads TGTGCCAGCAGCAGTAGGGGACAGGGGAACTACGAGCAGTACTTC. Translation gives CASSSRGQGNYEQYF.

The chain is built from TRBV28 and TRBJ1-5; D is unresolved. V was cut by 6 bases and J by 2 bases, with 20 bases left in between. Per the germline V gene, CDR1 is MDHEN and CDR2 is SYDVKM. This CDR3 contains 17 residues. CDR3 sequence: CASSLLGEGLGNQPQHF. The CDR3 DNA follows: TGTGCCAGCAGCTTACTAGGAGAGGGCTTGGGCAATCAGCCCCAGCATTTT.

The chain has TRBV18 and TRBJ1-1; tentatively, D is TRBD1 (5 bases). The CDR3 consists of 13 residues. Trimming removed 2 bases from V and 3 bases from J, with 7 bases in between. Germline V gene lookup returns CDR1 KGHSH and CDR2 LQKENI. CDR3 residues: CASSPSRDTEAFF. For the CDR3, the DNA is TGTGCCAGCTCACCATCCAGGGACACTGAAGCTTTCTTT.

This clone came up a few times. The CDR3 sequence is CASSLGRGGEQYF. CDR3 bases: TGTGCCAGCAGCTTAGGGCGGGGCGGAGAGCAGTACTTC. The chain links TRBV7-9 to TRBJ2-7, with D possibly being TRBD2 (6 bases). Deletions cut 1 base from V and 7 bases from J, with 11 bases between. This CDR3 contains 13 residues. CDR1 is SEHNR, CDR2 FQNEAQ, per germline (reference sequence).

The chain carries TRBV19 and TRBJ1-5, with TRBD1 as a possible D gene (6 bases). V was shortened by 4 bases and J by 7 bases, with 14 bases between the two germline ends. The CDR3 extends over 14 amino acids. Germline-derived CDR1 and CDR2 are LNHDA and SQIVND (reference sequence). As DNA, the CDR3 is TGTGCCAGTAGTAGTACAGGGCCAGGACAGCCCCAGCATTTT. Protein sequence: CASSSTGPGQPQHF.

The gene calls are TRBV7-2 and TRBJ1-5; 10 bases are a match to TRBD1. The CDR3 contains 15 residues. The V gene end was trimmed by 5 bases and the J gene end by 4 bases; junction bases not matched to a gene: 5. Germline CDR1 reads SGHTA; CDR2 reads FQGNSA. Here the CDR3 reads CASSGRTGGNQPQHF. The CDR3 bases are TGTGCCAGCAGCGGACGGACAGGGGGAAATCAGCCCCAGCATTTT.

This sequence joins TRBV5-5 and TRBJ1-3; a possible D gene is TRBD1 (6 bases). Germline V gene data show CDR1 as SGHKS and CDR2 as YYEKEE (reference sequence). The CDR3 is 14 residues long. The V and J ends lost 4 bases and 0 bases respectively, with 8 bases between them. The CDR3 bases are TGTGCCAGCAGCGGCAGGGGCTCTGGAAACACCATATATTTT. Translation gives CASSGRGSGNTIYF.

This clone came up a few times. The chain combines TRBV6-1 with TRBJ1-6; no clear D gene. With 6 bases removed from V and 1 base from J, the gap between germline ends came to 4 bases. This CDR3 spans 13 amino acids. Germline V gene lookup returns CDR1 MNHNS and CDR2 SASEGT. CDR3 bases: TGTGCCAGCAGGGAGTCCTATAATTCACCCCTCCACTTT. This gives the protein CASRESYNSPLHF.

CDR3 sequence: CASSQDGTVRGETQYF. CDR3 nucleotides: TGCGCCAGCAGCCAAGATGGGACAGTTCGGGGAGAGACCCAGTACTTC. The V and J genes are TRBV4-1 and TRBJ2-5, with TRBD1 identical over 7 bases. The V gene end was trimmed by 0 bases and the J gene end by 4 bases; junction bases not matched to a gene: 8. Germline V gene lookup returns CDR1 MGHRA and CDR2 YSYEKL. CDR3 length: 16 amino acids.

There are a few counts of this clone. This chain uses TRBV2 with TRBJ2-7; D ambiguous. This CDR3 has 13 residues. The V end was cut by 6 bases, the J end by 3 bases, with 12 bases between. Germline V gene data show CDR1 as SNHLY and CDR2 as FYNNEI. The CDR3 sequence is CASRERTLYEQYF. In nucleotides, the CDR3 is TGTGCCAGCAGAGAAAGGACCCTCTACGAGCAGTACTTC.

V is TRBV11-1 and J is TRBJ2-5; 9 nucleotides line up with TRBD1. The CDR3 covers 15 residues. CDR1 SGHAT and CDR2 FQDESV come from the germline V gene (reference sequence). The J segment lost 1 base and the V segment lost 5 bases, leaving 5 bases of the junction unmatched. The CDR3 is CASSQQGARQETQYF. The CDR3 DNA reads as TGTGCCAGCAGCCAACAGGGGGCCCGCCAAGAGACCCAGTACTTC.

The V call is TRBV28, the J call TRBJ2-5; D may be TRBD1 or TRBD2 (7 bases each). Trimming took off 8 bases at V and 5 bases at J, with 15 bases between the two ends. From germline, CDR1 is MDHEN and CDR2 SYDVKM. This CDR3 spans 13 amino acids. CDR3 nucleotides: TGTGCCAGCGGCTACAGGGGAGGGGAGACCCAGTACTTC. It yields the protein CASGYRGGETQYF.

The gene calls are TRBV28 and TRBJ2-7; D may be TRBD2 (6 bases). V lost 4 bases and J 3 bases, leaving 13 bases between the germline ends. The CDR3 has 14 residues. CDR1 is MDHEN and CDR2 is SYDVKM in the germline V gene. The CDR3 DNA is TGTGCCAGCAGTTACATCGGAGGGGACTACGAGCAGTACTTC. Translated: CASSYIGGDYEQYF. Complete variable domain (other parts from reference TRBV28 and TRBJ2-7): DVKVTQSSRYLVKRTGEKVFLECVQDMDHENMFWYRQDPGLGLRLIYFSYDVKMKEKGDIPEGYSVSREKKERFSLILESASTNQTSMYLCASSYIGGDYEQYFGPGTRLTVT.

The chain uses TRBV5-8 and TRBJ1-2, with 7 bases fitting TRBD1. V shed 10 bases, J shed 8 bases, and the junction held 8 bases outside the gene matches. Germline values: CDR1 SGHTS, CDR2 YDEGEE. The CDR3 is 11 amino acids. The DNA of the CDR3 is TGTGCCGTCCCTAGGGGGCGCGGCTACACCTTC. Protein product: CAVPRGRGYTF.

The V call is TRBV6-4, the J call TRBJ1-5; D ambiguous. V was cut by 6 bases and J by 6 bases, with 6 bases left in between. The germline V gene has CDR1 MRHNA and CDR2 SNTAGT. The CDR3 is made up of 11 amino acids. The CDR3 DNA reads as TGTGCCAGCAGAGGATCTCAGCCCCAGCATTTT. Residues: CASRGSQPQHF.

The rearrangement joins TRBV2 to TRBJ1-2, with 11 bases that match TRBD1. CDR3 length equals 13 residues. The ends lost 11 bases at V and 8 bases at J; junction bases unmatched: 10. Germline loops: CDR1 SNHLY, CDR2 FYNNEI. The CDR3 coding sequence is TGTGCCGGAAAGGACAGGGGGCAAGTGGGCTACACCTTC. Encoded protein: CAGKDRGQVGYTF.

The chain carries TRBV30 and TRBJ1-1; D may be TRBD1 (6 bases). The germline V gene encodes CDR1 GTSNPN and CDR2 SVGIG (reference sequence). The CDR3 sequence is 14 residues long. Trimming stripped 1 base from V and 5 bases from J, with 14 bases between. The CDR3 reads CAWSDGQWGTEAFF. The DNA of the CDR3 is TGTGCCTGGAGTGACGGACAGTGGGGGACTGAAGCTTTCTTT.

The chain couples TRBV10-3 to TRBJ1-5; perhaps TRBD1 as D (6 bases). Germline V gene sequence: CDR1 ENHRY, CDR2 SYGVKD. Trimming left V 0 bases short and J 9 bases short, with 15 bases between. This CDR3 contains 15 residues. CDR3 sequence: CAISESRTASRPQHF. The DNA of the CDR3 is TGTGCCATCAGTGAGTCCCGGACAGCGAGTCGGCCCCAGCATTTT.